A single sample gave rise to the 26 T cell receptor beta chains below, sequenced in a study of blood T cell repertoires in COVID-19. TCRdb's table, derived via immunoSEQ multiplex PCR, lists solely in-frame clones and lacks some. The sample yields approximately 220,000 clones, roughly nine tenths seen once. Sequencing was carried out using peripheral blood. Every receptor here comes from a man aged 35 to 55 with acute or convalescent COVID-19.

The rearrangement links TRBV30 to TRBJ2-1, with 7 bases lining up with TRBD2. The junction had 11 bases not matched to a gene; V was cut back by 0 bases and J by 3 bases. Germline CDR1 and CDR2: GTSNPN and SVGIG (reference sequence). The CDR3 runs 17 residues. CDR3 region: CAWSVLGRETFYNEQFF. DNA of the CDR3: TGTGCCTGGAGTGTTCTAGGGCGGGAGACCTTCTACAATGAGCAGTTCTTC.

The chain has TRBV5-8 and TRBJ1-1; TRBD1 is a possible D gene (6 bases). V was shortened by 2 bases and J by 9 bases, with 17 bases between the two germline ends. CDR1 is SGHTS and CDR2 is YDEGEE in the germline V gene. CDR3 length: 14 residues. The DNA for the CDR3 is TGTGCCAGCAGCTTAACAGGGAGTTTTATTCAAGCTTTCTTT. Translated, it gives CASSLTGSFIQAFF.

This rearrangement joins TRBV7-6 to TRBJ1-2, with TRBD1 as a possible D gene (5 bases). The V end lost 1 base, the J end lost 1 base, and 10 bases lay between the germline ends. The CDR3 consists of 15 residues. Per the germline V gene, CDR1 is SGHVS and CDR2 is FNYEAQ. The CDR3 reads CASSLGQTDNYGYTF. As DNA, the CDR3 is TGTGCCAGCAGCTTAGGACAGACAGATAACTATGGCTACACCTTC.

This chain links TRBV9 with TRBJ1-2; D remains ambiguous. The CDR3 length is 14 residues. V was pared by 0 bases and J by 6 bases, with 12 bases between. CDR1 and CDR2 from the germline V gene are SGDLS and YYNGEE. The CDR3 region is CASSVGAPVDGYTF. The CDR3 coding sequence is TGTGCCAGCAGCGTAGGGGCCCCGGTGGATGGCTACACCTTC.

The chain employs TRBV5-1 and TRBJ1-2; weak D call: TRBD1 (6 bases). The V and J ends lost 0 bases and 8 bases respectively, with 11 bases between them. CDR1 is SGHRS, CDR2 YFSETQ, per germline. The CDR3 is 13 residues long. For the CDR3, the DNA is TGCGCCAGCAGCTTGGATAACAGGGACGGCTACACCTTC. Translation: CASSLDNRDGYTF.

The chain is built from TRBV18 and TRBJ2-1, with 7 bases aligning to TRBD1. The ends lost 3 bases at V and 6 bases at J; junction bases unmatched: 11. The CDR3 has 16 amino acids. Germline lookup yields CDR1 KGHSH and CDR2 LQKENI. DNA for the CDR3: TGTGCCAGCTCACCTAGTTTGGGGGACAGCGTCAATGAGCAGTTCTTC. Residues: CASSPSLGDSVNEQFF.

The table lists this clone with a count of one. The J gene is TRBJ1-5, the V gene TRBV6-5, with a weak D call TRBD1 (6 bases). The CDR3 totals 15 residues. Trimming removed 6 bases from V and 1 base from J, with 13 bases in between. Germline assignment: CDR1 MNHEY and CDR2 SVGAGI. The CDR3 sequence is CASRSGARSNQPQHF. The CDR3 bases are TGTGCCAGCAGGTCAGGGGCTAGAAGCAATCAGCCCCAGCATTTT.

The rearrangement uses TRBV30 and TRBJ1-1; 7 bases are shared with TRBD1. CDR3 size: 15 residues. The V gene end was trimmed by 3 bases and the J gene end by 3 bases; junction bases not matched to a gene: 10. The germline V gene encodes CDR1 GTSNPN and CDR2 SVGIG (reference sequence). The CDR3 protein is CAWSRSQGVYTEAFF. The CDR3 DNA follows: TGTGCCTGGAGCCGCTCCCAGGGGGTCTACACTGAAGCTTTCTTT.

The chain couples TRBV10-3 to TRBJ2-7; no clear D. The V gene's germline CDR1 is ENHRY and CDR2 SYGVKD. The germline V and J ends were trimmed by 4 bases and 3 bases, with 7 bases remaining between them. CDR3 size: 12 residues. The CDR3 is CAISAGYYEQYF. Written as DNA, the CDR3 is TGTGCCATCAGTGCAGGTTACTACGAGCAGTACTTC.

This clone has only a few counts. The chain has TRBV7-9 and TRBJ1-2, with D perhaps matching TRBD1 (6 bases). This CDR3 has 15 amino acids. Trimming removed 5 bases at V and 5 bases at J, with 18 bases between. CDR1 and CDR2 from the germline V gene are SEHNR and FQNEAQ (reference sequence). The CDR3 loop is CASSVNRAVGYGYTF. CDR3 nucleotide sequence: TGTGCCAGCAGCGTCAACAGGGCCGTAGGGTATGGCTACACCTTC. Full variable domain (remainder filled in from reference TRBV7-9 and TRBJ1-2): DTGVSQNPRHKITKRGQNVTFRCDPISEHNRLYWYRQTLGQGPEFLTYFQNEAQLEKSRLLSDRFSAERPKGSFSTLEIQRTEQGDSAMYLCASSVNRAVGYGYTFGSGTRLTVV.

This clone was seen a single time. The chain's CDR3 is CASSTDQPGQSFSSYNEQFF. The CDR3 DNA is TGTGCCAGCAGTACCGACCAACCGGGACAGAGCTTTTCCTCCTACAATGAGCAGTTCTTC. The V and J genes are TRBV6-2 or TRBV6-3 and TRBJ2-1, with TRBD1 identical over 7 bases. Germline CDR1 reads MNHEY; CDR2 reads SVGEGT. The CDR3 contains 20 residues. Losses at the gene ends were 5 bases for V and 0 bases for J; bases not matched to a gene: 19.

The V gene is TRBV5-1, the J gene TRBJ2-3, with D possibly being TRBD2 (6 bases). Germline CDR1 SGHRS, CDR2 YFSETQ. This CDR3 has 17 amino acids. The ends were cut back, 4 bases at V and 0 bases at J, with 18 bases in the middle. The CDR3 nucleotides read TGCGCCAGCAGCCCGGGGCGGGGTCCCTTGAGCACAGATACGCAGTATTTT. Translation: CASSPGRGPLSTDTQYF.

This chain links TRBV19 with TRBJ2-5; maybe TRBD1 (6 bases). Trimming removed 6 bases at V and 7 bases at J, with 18 bases between. The CDR3 covers 14 residues. Germline CDR1 LNHDA, CDR2 SQIVND (reference sequence). The CDR3, as DNA: TGTGCCAGTAGCCCGGACAGCTGGGCAAGGACCCAGTACTTC. Protein product: CASSPDSWARTQYF.

The chain is built from TRBV13 and TRBJ2-1; D perhaps matches TRBD1 (6 bases). The germline gives CDR1 PRHDT, CDR2 FYEKMQ (reference sequence). This CDR3 has 14 residues. With 11 bases removed from V and 4 bases from J, the gap between germline ends came to 18 bases. The CDR3 reads CAVDRDNEYNEQFF. The DNA for the CDR3 is TGTGCCGTCGACCGGGACAATGAATACAATGAGCAGTTCTTC.

J is TRBJ1-6 and V is TRBV11-2, with 8 bases fitting TRBD1. From germline, CDR1 is SGHAT and CDR2 FQNNGV. The ends lost 0 bases at V and 3 bases at J; junction bases unmatched: 7. This CDR3 is 18 amino acids long. CDR3 in amino acids: CASSLEAAGGYYNSPLHF. CDR3 nucleotides: TGTGCCAGCAGCTTAGAAGCCGCAGGGGGCTACTATAATTCACCCCTCCACTTT.

In this sample, this clone turned up once. The genes are TRBV5-1 and TRBJ2-1; weak D call: TRBD1 (6 bases). The germline V and J ends were trimmed by 5 bases and 4 bases, with 16 bases remaining between them. The CDR3 covers 15 residues. Germline CDR1 is SGHRS and CDR2 is YFSETQ. CDR3 sequence: CASRGDTQIYNEQFF. The DNA of the CDR3 is TGCGCCAGCAGGGGGGACACACAGATATACAATGAGCAGTTCTTC.

This clone was counted a few times. V usage is TRBV7-5 and J usage is TRBJ2-7; TRBD1 is taken as the D call from the table, unchecked against the DNA. TRBV7-5 is described as a pseudogene. CDR3 length: 14 amino acids. CDR3 in amino acids: CVRSPGTGAYEQYF. CDR3 DNA sequence: TGTGTCAGAAGTCCCGGGACAGGGGCCTACGAGCAGTACTTC.

The CDR3 DNA reads TGTGCCAGCAGCCCCGGGGGGGCGGGAGGTCAAGAGACCCAGTACTTC. This codes for CASSPGGAGGQETQYF. J is TRBJ2-5 and V is TRBV11-2, with TRBD2 matching 8 bases. The CDR3 contains 16 residues. J was trimmed by 2 bases and V by 5 bases; bases with no gene match: 10. Germline CDR1 and CDR2: SGHAT and FQNNGV.

This clone has just a few counts. The chain has TRBV5-1 and TRBJ1-4; tentatively, D is TRBD1 (5 bases). The V end lost 5 bases, the J end lost 3 bases, and 14 bases lay between the germline ends. CDR1 SGHRS and CDR2 YFSETQ come from the germline V gene. CDR3 length: 15 amino acids. The CDR3 here is CASSGGAAANEKLFF. DNA for the CDR3: TGCGCCAGCAGTGGAGGGGCCGCGGCTAATGAAAAACTGTTTTTT.

The CDR3 region is CASSRNRGTSTDTQYF. The CDR3 coding sequence is TGTGCCAGTAGTAGAAATAGAGGGACAAGCACAGATACGCAGTATTTT. The rearrangement joins TRBV19 to TRBJ2-3; TRBD1 might be the D (6 bases). V gave up 4 bases and J gave up 0 bases, with 14 bases separating them. Germline CDR1 is LNHDA and CDR2 is SQIVND (reference sequence). The CDR3 has 16 residues.

The V gene is TRBV30, the J gene TRBJ1-2, with a possible D match to TRBD1 (6 bases). The CDR3 runs to 12 residues. V gave up 5 bases and J gave up 2 bases, with 9 bases separating them. Germline lookup yields CDR1 GTSNPN and CDR2 SVGIG (reference sequence). The DNA of the CDR3 is TGTGCCTGGTCCGGGACAAACTATGGCTACACCTTC. Protein product: CAWSGTNYGYTF. Full variable domain (rest looked up from reference TRBV30 and TRBJ1-2): SQTIHQWPATLVQPVGSPLSLECTVEGTSNPNLYWYRQAAGRGLQLLFYSVGIGQISSEVPQNLSASRPQDRQFILSSKKLLLSDSGFYLCAWSGTNYGYTFGSGTRLTVV.

The J gene is TRBJ2-1, the V gene TRBV7-6; 14 positions agree with TRBD2. The length of the CDR3 is 16 residues. The germline gives CDR1 SGHVS, CDR2 FNYEAQ. Trimming removed 1 base from V and 5 bases from J; junction bases left unmatched: 1. The CDR3 is CASSLGTSGRNNEQFF. DNA of the CDR3: TGTGCCAGCAGCTTAGGGACTAGCGGGAGGAACAATGAGCAGTTCTTC. Based on the CDR3 plus reference TRBV7-6 and TRBJ2-1, the full variable domain is GAGVSQSPRYKVTKRGQDVALRCDPISGHVSLYWYRQALGQGPEFLTYFNYEAQQDKSGLPNDRFSAERPEGSISTLTIQRTEQRDSAMYRCASSLGTSGRNNEQFFGPGTRLTVL.

The chain combines TRBV29-1 with TRBJ2-7; possible D gene TRBD2, 5 bases. The V gene lost 5 bases and the J gene lost 0 bases, with 11 bases spanning the gap. Germline CDR1 and CDR2: SQVTM and ANQGSEA. The CDR3 consists of 13 residues. CDR3 sequence reads: CSVQSGTSYEQYF. Here the CDR3 DNA reads TGCAGCGTTCAAAGCGGCACCTCCTACGAGCAGTACTTC.

The rearrangement links TRBV5-1 to TRBJ2-7; the D gene is possibly TRBD1 (7 bases). Germline CDR1 and CDR2: SGHRS and YFSETQ. V lost 1 base and J lost 5, with 13 bases in between. There are 14 residues in the CDR3. The CDR3 bases are TGCGCCAGCAGCTTGAGACAGGGAGGCAACGAGCAGTACTTC. This encodes CASSLRQGGNEQYF.

The chain couples TRBV12-3 or TRBV12-4 to TRBJ2-3, with a tentative D call TRBD2 (5 bases). V dropped 2 bases and J dropped 6 bases, with 9 bases sitting between them. CDR3 length: 13 residues. The CDR3: CASSLNPGDTQYF. CDR3 DNA: TGTGCCAGCAGTTTAAACCCGGGGGATACGCAGTATTTT.

The V gene is TRBV7-2, the J gene TRBJ1-2, with 9 bases aligning to TRBD1. The V gene end was trimmed by 0 bases and the J gene end by 6 bases; junction bases not matched to a gene: 8. In germline, CDR1 is SGHTA, CDR2 FQGNSA. The CDR3 has 16 amino acids. This CDR3 reads CASSLALGQGRDGYTF. The CDR3 DNA follows: TGTGCCAGCAGCTTAGCGCTTGGACAGGGGAGGGATGGCTACACCTTC.